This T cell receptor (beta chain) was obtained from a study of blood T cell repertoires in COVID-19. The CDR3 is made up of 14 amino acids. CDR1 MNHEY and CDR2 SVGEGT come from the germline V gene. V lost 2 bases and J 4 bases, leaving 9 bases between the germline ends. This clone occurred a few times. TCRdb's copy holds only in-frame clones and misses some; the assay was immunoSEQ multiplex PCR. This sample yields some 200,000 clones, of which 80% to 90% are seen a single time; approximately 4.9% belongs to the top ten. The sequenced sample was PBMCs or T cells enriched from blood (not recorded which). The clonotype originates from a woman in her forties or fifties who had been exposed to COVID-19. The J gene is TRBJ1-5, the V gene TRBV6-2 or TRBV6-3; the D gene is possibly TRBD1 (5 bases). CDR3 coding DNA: TGTGCCAGCAGTTACGGACATGGGAATCAGCCCCAGCATTTT. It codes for CASSYGHGNQPQHF.